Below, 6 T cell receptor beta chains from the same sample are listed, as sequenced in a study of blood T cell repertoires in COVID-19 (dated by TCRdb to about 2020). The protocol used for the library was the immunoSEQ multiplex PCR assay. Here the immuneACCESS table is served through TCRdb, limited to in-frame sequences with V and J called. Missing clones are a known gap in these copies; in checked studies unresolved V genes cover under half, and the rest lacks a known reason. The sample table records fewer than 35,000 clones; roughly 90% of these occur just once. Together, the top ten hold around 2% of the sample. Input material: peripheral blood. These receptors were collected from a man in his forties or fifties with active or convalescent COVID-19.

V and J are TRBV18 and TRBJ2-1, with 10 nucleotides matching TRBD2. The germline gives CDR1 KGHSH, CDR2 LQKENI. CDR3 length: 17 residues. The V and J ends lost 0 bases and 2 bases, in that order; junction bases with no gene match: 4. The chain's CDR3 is CASSPPSLAGAYNEQFF. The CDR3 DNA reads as TGTGCCAGCTCACCACCGAGCCTAGCGGGGGCCTACAATGAGCAGTTCTTC. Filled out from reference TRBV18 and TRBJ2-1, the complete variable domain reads NAGVMQNPRHLVRRRGQEARLRCSPMKGHSHVYWYRQLPEEGLKFMVYLQKENIIDESGMPKERFSAEFPKEGPSILRIQQVVRGDSAAYFCASSPPSLAGAYNEQFFGPGTRLTVL.

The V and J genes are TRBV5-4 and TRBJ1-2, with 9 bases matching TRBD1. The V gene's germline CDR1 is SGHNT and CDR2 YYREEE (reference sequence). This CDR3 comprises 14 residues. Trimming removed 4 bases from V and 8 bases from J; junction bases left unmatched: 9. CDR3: CASSVGQGKDGYTF. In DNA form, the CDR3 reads TGTGCCAGCAGCGTAGGACAGGGGAAGGACGGCTACACCTTC.

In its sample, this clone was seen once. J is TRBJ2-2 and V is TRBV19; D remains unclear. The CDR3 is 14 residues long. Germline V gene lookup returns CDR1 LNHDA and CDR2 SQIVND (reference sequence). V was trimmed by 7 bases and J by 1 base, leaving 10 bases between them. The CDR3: CASMRHRNTGELFF. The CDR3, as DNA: TGTGCCAGTATGCGACACCGGAACACCGGGGAGCTGTTTTTT.

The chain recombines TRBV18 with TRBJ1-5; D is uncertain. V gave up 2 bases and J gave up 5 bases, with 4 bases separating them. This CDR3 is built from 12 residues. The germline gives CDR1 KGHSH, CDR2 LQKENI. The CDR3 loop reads CASSPNYQPQHF. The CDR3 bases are TGTGCCAGCTCACCAAACTATCAGCCCCAGCATTTT.

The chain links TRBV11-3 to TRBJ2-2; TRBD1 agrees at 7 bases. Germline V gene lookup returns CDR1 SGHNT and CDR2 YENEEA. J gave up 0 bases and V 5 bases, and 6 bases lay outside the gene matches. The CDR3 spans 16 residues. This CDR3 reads CASSRNTGANTGELFF. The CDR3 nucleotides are TGTGCCAGCAGCCGAAACACAGGGGCGAACACCGGGGAGCTGTTTTTT.

CDR3 DNA: TGTGCCAGTAGGAGGACAGGGAACTATGGCTACACCTTC. Translated, it gives CASRRTGNYGYTF. This chain links TRBV19 with TRBJ1-2, with 8 bases matching TRBD1. In germline, CDR1 is LNHDA, CDR2 SQIVND (reference sequence). J gave up 2 bases and V 6 bases, and 2 bases lay outside the gene matches. The CDR3 extends over 13 amino acids.